The sequence of this TCR beta chain was determined in a study of T cell changes during pregnancy in multiple sclerosis. Sequencing was performed with immunoSEQ multiplex PCR; in TCRdb, only in-frame clones are kept and a portion is missing. The data hold some 27,000 clones, with 85% to 90% observed a single time. CDR1 is LNHNV, CDR2 YYDKDF, per germline (reference sequence). Germline trimming cut 8 bases from V and 7 bases from J; bases unmatched to any gene: 8. There are 14 residues in the CDR3. This receptor was taken from a female donor with multiple sclerosis, enrolled in a pregnancy study. This chain uses TRBV15 with TRBJ1-6; 7 nucleotides match TRBD1. This specimen was CD8+ T cells from peripheral blood mononuclear cells, taken before pregnancy. CDR3 bases: TGTGCCACCCGTAGGGGGACAGAAAATTCACCCCTCCACTTT. This codes for CATRRGTENSPLHF.